The 20 T cell receptor beta chains given below trace back to one sample, sequenced in a study of CD8+ T cells in alopecia areata. Extracted from the samples, RNA was reverse transcribed into cDNA to serve as the sequencing template. The data were produced by immunoSEQ multiplex PCR, yet TCRdb's version contains in-frame clones alone and is incomplete. Of some 180,000 clones listed, 50% to 65% are singletons. Treatment meaning: oral pan-JAK inhibitor, 5-10 mg twice daily. The sample consisted of CD8+ T cells sorted from blood, taken at week 24, from a patient treated with tofacitinib. These receptors were taken from a human donor with alopecia areata.

The chain carries TRBV6-1 and TRBJ1-2; D is unresolved. Trimming shortened V by 2 bases and J by 8 bases, and 18 bases separated the two germline ends. This CDR3 is 15 amino acids long. CDR1 is MNHNS and CDR2 is SASEGT in the germline V gene. CDR3 sequence reads: CASSEIRISFEGYTF. For the CDR3, the DNA is TGTGCCAGCAGTGAAATAAGGATTAGTTTTGAAGGCTACACCTTC.

The chain employs TRBV6-5 and TRBJ1-2; perhaps TRBD1 as D (6 bases). The length of the CDR3 is 12 residues. The germline CDR1 and CDR2 sequences are MNHEY and SVGAGI. The V end lost 4 bases, the J end lost 6 bases, and 9 bases lay between the germline ends. The CDR3 DNA follows: TGTGCCAGCAGTTCCGACAGGAATGGCTACACCTTC. The encoded protein is CASSSDRNGYTF.

The V and J genes are TRBV2 and TRBJ2-5, with 8 positions matching TRBD1. Germline CDR1 is SNHLY and CDR2 is FYNNEI. The ends lost 4 bases at V and 2 bases at J; junction bases unmatched: 6. This CDR3 spans 15 amino acids. As DNA, the CDR3 is TGTGCCAGCAGTGGCCCCGGGACAGGACAAGAGACCCAGTACTTC. It yields the protein CASSGPGTGQETQYF.

This clone has more than one count but fewer than ten. This sample includes further DNA sequences coding for the same CDR3. The gene calls are TRBV7-9 and TRBJ1-5; D gene uncertain. This CDR3 region has 13 residues. The V gene's germline CDR1 is SEHNR and CDR2 FQNEAQ (reference sequence). V dropped 5 bases and J dropped 4 bases, with 9 bases sitting between them. In DNA, the CDR3 is TGTGCCAGCAGCCCAGGTGGAAATCAGCCCCAGCATTTT. It yields the protein CASSPGGNQPQHF.

The V and J genes are TRBV30 and TRBJ2-2; no clear D. The germline V gene has CDR1 GTSNPN and CDR2 SVGIG (reference sequence). CDR3 size: 12 residues. V gave up 5 bases and J gave up 6 bases, with 10 bases separating them. The CDR3 here is CAWGRKAGELFF. The DNA for the CDR3 is TGTGCCTGGGGACGGAAGGCCGGGGAGCTGTTTTTT.

This clone was detected only once. The chain employs TRBV15 and TRBJ1-2; tentatively, D is TRBD1 (5 bases). Between the trimmed V and J ends, which lost 5 bases and 5 bases, there was a span of 18 bases. The CDR3 sequence is 15 residues long. Germline loops: CDR1 LNHNV, CDR2 YYDKDF (reference sequence). In DNA form, the CDR3 reads TGTGCCACCAGCCCCCCCAGGGCCACTCCATATGGCTACACCTTC. This codes for CATSPPRATPYGYTF. Together with reference TRBV15 and TRBJ1-2, the CDR3 gives the full variable domain: DAMVIQNPRYQVTQFGKPVTLSCSQTLNHNVMYWYQQKSSQAPKLLFHYYDKDFNNEADTPDNFQSRRPNTSFCFLDIRSPGLGDTAMYLCATSPPRATPYGYTFGSGTRLTVV.

This clone has only a few counts. The chain has TRBV27 and TRBJ1-4; D not certain. This CDR3 is built from 14 residues. Between the trimmed V and J ends, which lost 6 bases and 0 bases, there was a span of 8 bases. Per the germline V gene, CDR1 is MNHEY and CDR2 is SMNVEV (reference sequence). The CDR3, as DNA: TGTGCCAGCAGGGGGATATCAACTAATGAAAAACTGTTTTTT. Its protein is CASRGISTNEKLFF.

J is TRBJ2-7 and V is TRBV7-9, with 8 bases that match TRBD2. This CDR3 comprises 18 residues. Germline V gene data show CDR1 as SEHNR and CDR2 as FQNEAQ (reference sequence). After removal of 4 bases from V and 3 bases from J, the junction contained 17 bases not matched to a gene. The CDR3 loop reads CASSSGRSGTRYRYEQYF. The CDR3 nucleotides are TGTGCCAGCAGCTCCGGTCGTTCCGGGACTAGATATCGCTACGAGCAGTACTTC. The full variable domain, completed using reference TRBV7-9 and TRBJ2-7, is DTGVSQNPRHKITKRGQNVTFRCDPISEHNRLYWYRQTLGQGPEFLTYFQNEAQLEKSRLLSDRFSAERPKGSFSTLEIQRTEQGDSAMYLCASSSGRSGTRYRYEQYFGPGTRLTVT.

This clone was detected only a few times. This rearrangement joins TRBV29-1 to TRBJ2-5; maybe TRBD1 (5 bases). With 6 bases removed from V and 1 base from J, the gap between germline ends came to 9 bases. In germline, CDR1 is SQVTM, CDR2 ANQGSEA. The CDR3 extends over 12 amino acids. The CDR3 coding sequence is TGCAGCGTCGTAGGGGCCCAAGAGACCCAGTACTTC. Protein: CSVVGAQETQYF. The full variable domain, in which reference TRBV29-1 and TRBJ2-5 provide the parts outside the CDR3, is SAVISQKPSRDICQRGTSLTIQCQVDSQVTMMFWYRQQPGQSLTLIATANQGSEATYESGFVIDKFPISRPNLTFSTLTVSNMSPEDSSIYLCSVVGAQETQYFGPGTRLLVL.

The V and J genes are TRBV29-1 and TRBJ1-1; unclear D gene. The CDR3 contains 15 residues. The germline V gene has CDR1 SQVTM and CDR2 ANQGSEA. V gave up 4 bases and J gave up 0 bases, with 15 bases separating them. The CDR3 nucleotides are TGCAGCGTTGGTCGGGATCTTGGCATGAACACTGAAGCTTTCTTT. The encoded protein is CSVGRDLGMNTEAFF.

V and J are TRBV5-6 and TRBJ1-4; D uncertain. The CDR3 consists of 13 residues. Deletions cut 1 base from V and 5 bases from J, with 6 bases between. Germline V gene sequence: CDR1 SGHDT, CDR2 YYEEEE. CDR3 nucleotides: TGTGCCAGCAGCTTGATTCGGAATGAAAAACTGTTTTTT. Its translation: CASSLIRNEKLFF.

The chain is built from TRBV2 and TRBJ2-3; 7 bases align to TRBD2. The V gene end was trimmed by 8 bases and the J gene end by 2 bases; junction bases not matched to a gene: 7. This CDR3 has 14 residues. Germline CDR1 SNHLY, CDR2 FYNNEI. The CDR3 nucleotides are TGTGCCAGCCTCGGGACTAACACCACAGATACGCAGTATTTT. Amino acids: CASLGTNTTDTQYF.

Details on this clone: Other DNA sequences in the same sample also yield this CDR3. This chain uses TRBV4-3 with TRBJ1-1, with D unclear. CDR3 length: 14 amino acids. V lost 1 base, J lost 1 base, and 7 bases lay in between. Per germline, CDR1 LGHNA and CDR2 YSLEER. The CDR3 nucleotides are TGCGCCAGCAGCCAAGTCGAGGGGAACACTGAAGCTTTCTTT. It yields the protein CASSQVEGNTEAFF.

This chain links TRBV29-1 with TRBJ2-1, with D unclear. Trimming cost V 3 bases and J 7 bases, with 7 bases left between them. Germline CDR1 is SQVTM and CDR2 is ANQGSEA. This CDR3 is 11 amino acids long. CDR3: CSVDTRNEQFF. The CDR3 DNA sequence: TGCAGCGTTGATACTCGTAATGAGCAGTTCTTC.

J is TRBJ2-3 and V is TRBV4-3; 7 bases map to TRBD1. V lost 0 bases to trimming and J lost 1 base; unmatched junction nucleotides: 7. CDR3 length: 17 residues. Per germline, CDR1 LGHNA and CDR2 YSLEER. The DNA of the CDR3 is TGCGCCAGCAGCCAAGATTCCGAGGGGGCTGGCACAGATACGCAGTATTTT. Protein product: CASSQDSEGAGTDTQYF.

The chain joins TRBV5-1 to TRBJ2-7; D not resolved. V was clipped by 1 base and J by 2 bases, with 13 bases between them. Germline CDR1 reads SGHRS; CDR2 reads YFSETQ. There are 15 residues in the CDR3. The CDR3 is CASSLPTGPTYEQYF. The CDR3 nucleotides are TGCGCCAGCAGCTTGCCTACGGGTCCAACCTACGAGCAGTACTTC.

The chain carries TRBV5-6 and TRBJ2-3, with 7 bases fitting TRBD2. Germline V lookup: CDR1 SGHDT, CDR2 YYEEEE. CDR3 size: 17 residues. V shed 0 bases, J shed 0 bases, and the junction held 7 bases outside the gene matches. Written as DNA, the CDR3 is TGTGCCAGCAGCTTGGCGGCGAGCGGGGTGAGCACAGATACGCAGTATTTT. Protein: CASSLAASGVSTDTQYF.

There are a few counts of this clone. The chain links TRBV5-4 to TRBJ2-2; tentatively, D is TRBD1 or TRBD2 (6 bases each). With 4 bases removed from V and 6 bases from J, the gap between germline ends came to 13 bases. From germline, CDR1 is SGHNT and CDR2 YYREEE (reference sequence). This CDR3 contains 14 residues. Here the CDR3 DNA reads TGTGCCAGCAGCGCGGAGGGGGAGGCCGGGGAGCTGTTTTTT. Amino acids: CASSAEGEAGELFF.

The CDR3 loop is CASSLSRGVRELFF. DNA for the CDR3: TGCGCCAGCAGCCTTAGCAGGGGGGTTCGGGAGCTGTTTTTT. The chain joins TRBV4-3 to TRBJ2-2; D might be TRBD1 (7 bases). Looked up from germline, CDR1 is LGHNA and CDR2 is YSLEER. With 4 bases removed from V and 9 bases from J, the gap between germline ends came to 15 bases. CDR3 length equals 14 residues.

CDR3 amino acids: CAISESLGAENQETQYF. The CDR3 region has the DNA TGTGCCATCAGTGAGTCGCTCGGGGCAGAAAATCAAGAGACCCAGTACTTC. The chain links TRBV10-3 to TRBJ2-5; perhaps D is TRBD1 or TRBD2 (5 bases each). Trimming cost V 0 bases and J 2 bases, with 16 bases left between them. From germline, CDR1 is ENHRY and CDR2 SYGVKD. The CDR3 is 17 amino acids.